This T cell receptor beta chain was retrieved from a study of T cell responses to AZD1222 COVID-19 vaccine. Study conclusions and caveats: Epitopes outside B.1.351 and B.1.1.7 mutated regions reportedly drew nearly half of spike TCRs. Dominant at 160-218 and 743-854, vaccine-associated CD4 TCRs also spanned spike. Mostly white British, mostly female donors; authors suggested clonal diversity may be underestimated.

Libraries were prepared by immunoSEQ multiplex PCR; TCRdb keeps only in-frame clonotypes and omits some of them. The sample consists of 56,000 or so clones, 60% to 80% of them appearing once. Details on this clone: Its target is not known.

V lost 2 bases and J 3 bases, leaving 2 bases between the germline ends. This CDR3 region has 12 residues. Timing groups of about 4 and about 12 weeks for second doses were pooled. This chain connects TRBV12-3 or TRBV12-4 to TRBJ1-3, with D hard to call. The source material was peripheral blood, sampled 28 days after the second AZD1222 dose. The clonotype originates from an adult who received the AZD1222 COVID-19 vaccine. The CDR3 coding sequence is TGTGCCAGCAGTTTACTTGGAAACACCATATATTTT. Amino acid sequence: CASSLLGNTIYF.